Ten or more counts support the clone carrying this T cell receptor beta chain. This specimen comes from a study of T cells in Graves' hyperthyroidism and ophthalmopathy. CDR1 is MNHEY and CDR2 is SVGAGI in the germline V gene. The V gene lost 2 bases and the J gene lost 8 bases, with 10 bases spanning the gap. The CDR3 is 13 residues long. Hyperthyroidism was newly diagnosed in patients aged 18 to 65 (duration under 2 months). RNA transcripts gave rise to amplified TCR beta CDR3 regions. The study used the HTBI primer set for a first-round RT-PCR of the TCR CDR3. TCRdb re-analysed the multiplex PCR reads in MiXCR, keeping a single row per CDR3 protein. This table holds hundreds of thousands of distinct CDR3 sequences, roughly 15% found once.

The receptor was derived from a young woman with Graves' hyperthyroidism. Sequencing was done on a sample of blood. The chain carries TRBV6-5 and TRBJ1-5; D unclear. The CDR3 loop reads CASSYRHGEPQHF. The DNA for the CDR3 is TGTGCCAGCAGTTACCGACATGGGGAGCCCCAGCATTTT.